The rows below give T cell receptor beta chains drawn from one sample of a study of control samples from healthy donors and cancer patients. Generated by immunoSEQ multiplex PCR, the TCRdb table keeps only in-frame clones and is missing some. The data hold around 93,000 clones, with over 85% observed a single time. Sample: blood. These receptors all stem from a human donor in good health. The donor label of this sample is uncertain. Both conserved end residues are part of each CDR3. A D gene is named only where the DNA matches it firmly. Some rows have no size entry. The others give once, few or many, or a class for an expanded clone.

>TRBD1|TRBJ1-2|-|TRBV2
CASRGSYRGGNYGYTF
TGTGCCAGCAGGGGATCTTACAGGGGTGGAAACTATGGCTACACCTTC
>-|TRBJ1-3|-|TRBV18
CASSPTGLSGNTIYF
TGTGCCAGCTCACCGACGGGTCTCTCTGGAAACACCATATATTTT
>-|TRBJ2-6|-|TRBV3-1/TRBV3-2
CASSQDSTAANSGANVLTF
TGTGCCAGCAGCCAAGACAGTACAGCAGCTAACTCTGGGGCCAACGTCCTGACTTTC
>-|TRBJ1-4|-|TRBV5-1
CASSLGQLDNEKLFF
TGCGCCAGCAGCTTGGGACAGCTAGATAATGAAAAACTGTTTTTT
>-|TRBJ1-2|-|TRBV19
CASSIETLYGYTF
TGTGCCAGTAGTATCGAGACGCTCTATGGCTACACCTTC
>-|TRBJ2-3|-|TRBV30
CAWSSGALTTQYF
TGTGCCTGGAGTTCCGGGGCCTTAACTACGCAGTATTTT
>-|TRBJ1-4|-|TRBV7-9
CASSLAGTEKLFF
TGTGCCAGCAGCTTAGCCGGGACAGAAAAACTGTTTTTT
>TRBD2|TRBJ2-3|-|TRBV10-3
CAINPGLAGDTDTQYF
TGTGCCATCAATCCGGGACTAGCGGGGGACACAGATACGCAGTATTTT
>-|TRBJ2-7|-|TRBV2
CASSGASHEQYF
TGTGCCAGCAGTGGGGCTTCCCACGAGCAGTACTTC
>-|TRBJ2-3|-|TRBV5-1
CASSLDGNGDTQYF
TGCGCCAGCAGCCTGGACGGCAATGGAGATACGCAGTATTTT
>-|TRBJ1-3|-|TRBV5-4
CAAGPSGNTIYF
TGTGCCGCGGGCCCATCAGGAAACACCATATATTTT
>TRBD1|TRBJ1-5|-|TRBV6-6
CASSLDRGWNQPQHF
TGTGCCAGCAGCTTAGACAGGGGTTGGAATCAGCCCCAGCATTTT
>-|TRBJ2-2|once|TRBV12-3/TRBV12-4
CASGRLNTGELFF
TGTGCCAGCGGCAGGCTGAACACCGGGGAGCTGTTTTTT
>-|TRBJ1-5|-|TRBV6-5
CASGAVFEPQHF
TGTGCCAGCGGGGCGGTATTTGAGCCCCAGCATTTT
>-|TRBJ1-6|-|TRBV6-5
CASSYSNRDSPLHF
TGTGCCAGCAGTTACTCGAATAGGGATTCACCCCTCCACTTT
>-|TRBJ1-1|few|TRBV2
CASVDVRAMNTEAFF
TGTGCCAGCGTAGACGTCAGGGCCATGAACACTGAAGCTTTCTTT
>-|TRBJ1-1|-|TRBV5-1
CASSPGNTEAFF
TGCGCCAGCAGTCCAGGGAACACTGAAGCTTTCTTT
>-|TRBJ1-3|-|TRBV6-5
CASRQVSGNTIYF
TGTGCCAGCAGGCAAGTCTCTGGAAACACCATATATTTT
>-|TRBJ2-6|-|TRBV3-1/TRBV3-2
CASSQYRAGANVLTF
TGTGCCAGCAGCCAGTATAGGGCTGGGGCCAACGTCCTGACTTTC
>TRBD1|TRBJ1-6|-|TRBV11-2
CATTGANNSPLHF
TGTGCCACGACAGGGGCAAATAATTCACCCCTCCACTTT
>-|TRBJ1-2|-|TRBV19
CASSMSRGRSYYGYTF
TGTGCCAGTAGTATGAGTCGAGGACGTTCGTACTATGGCTACACCTTC
>TRBD1|TRBJ2-3|once|TRBV2
CASRGDSRTDTQYF
TGTGCCAGCAGAGGGGACAGTCGCACAGATACGCAGTATTTT
>-|TRBJ2-5|-|TRBV3-1/TRBV3-2
CASSLRGGETQYF
TGTGCCAGCAGCCTCAGAGGGGGAGAGACCCAGTACTTC
>TRBD1|TRBJ1-1|-|TRBV6-5
CASNTGTGDHTEAFF
TGTGCCAGCAATACCGGGACAGGGGATCACACTGAAGCTTTCTTT
>TRBD2|TRBJ2-5|-|TRBV6-5
CATGLAGDQETQYF
TGTGCCACCGGACTAGCGGGGGATCAAGAGACCCAGTACTTC
>TRBD1|TRBJ1-1|-|TRBV24-1
CATSEGTGVTEAFF
TGTGCCACCAGTGAAGGGACAGGGGTCACTGAAGCTTTCTTT
>TRBD2|TRBJ2-1|-|TRBV30
CAWSVTSGGAYEQFF
TGTGCCTGGAGTGTAACTAGCGGGGGGGCCTATGAGCAGTTCTTC
>TRBD1|TRBJ1-6|-|TRBV5-1
CASSLDGTGYNSPLHF
TGCGCCAGCAGCTTGGACGGGACAGGGTATAATTCACCCCTCCACTTT
>-|TRBJ2-1|-|TRBV9
CASSVALTSRPSYNEQFF
TGTGCCAGCAGCGTAGCTCTTACGTCGCGGCCTTCCTACAATGAGCAGTTCTTC
>TRBD2|TRBJ2-3|-|TRBV9
CASSVVQRGGGDTQYF
TGTGCCAGCAGCGTAGTCCAGCGGGGGGGCGGAGATACGCAGTATTTT
>-|TRBJ2-1|-|TRBV30
CAWSVGSHNEQFF
TGTGCCTGGAGTGTCGGGAGCCACAATGAGCAGTTCTTC
>-|TRBJ1-2|-|TRBV6-6
CASGRTNYGYTF
TGTGCCAGCGGACGAACTAACTATGGCTACACCTTC
>-|TRBJ1-2|-|TRBV6-5
CASSPRRDSGYTF
TGTGCCAGCAGTCCCCGGAGAGACTCTGGCTACACCTTC
>TRBD2|TRBJ2-1|-|TRBV10-3
CAISAGLAGNNEQFF
TGTGCCATCAGTGCCGGACTAGCGGGGAACAATGAGCAGTTCTTC
>-|TRBJ1-2|-|TRBV12-5
CASGLGQTGAKGPGYTF
TGTGCTAGTGGTTTGGGCCAAACAGGAGCCAAGGGTCCTGGCTACACCTTC